A selection of T cell receptor beta chains follows, all from one sample in a study of human T cells and chemical hapten exposure. TCRdb re-called the RACE reads through MiXCR, storing one row per CDR3 protein. The table shows 65,000 to 70,000 distinct CDR3 sequences, with over 9.5% occurring only once. Sequencing was performed on whole blood, taken in connection with sensitization to the hapten diphenylcyclopropenone (DPC). These receptor sequences come from a woman aged 50 to 60 with alopecia areata. Some clones in this sample may be carry-over from other donors' samples. Both conserved end residues are part of each CDR3. D genes are given only for firm matches. Size is stated for part of the rows, as once, few or many counts, or as a class when the clone is expanded.

>TRBJ2-1|NA|TRBV9|many
TGTGCCAGCAGCGTAGAGGGAACAGTTCCCTACAATGAGCAGTTCTTC
CASSVEGTVPYNEQFF
>TRBJ1-1|NA|TRBV20-1|NA
TGCAGTGCTAGTTGGGGGCTCACTGAAGCTTTCTTT
CSASWGLTEAFF
>TRBJ2-1|NA|TRBV24-1|few
TGTGCCACCAGTCCAGGTGGTGAGCAGTTCTTC
CATSPGGEQFF
>TRBJ1-1|NA|TRBV6-4|NA
TGTGCCAGCAGTGAGTCCGGTGGGGGAGGCTCTGAAGCTTCCTTT
CASSESGGGGSEASF
>TRBJ1-5|NA|TRBV6-1|many
TGTGCCAGCAGTGAAGCGATCCTGACCAATCAGCCCCAGCATTTT
CASSEAILTNQPQHF
>TRBJ1-2|NA|TRBV28|NA
TGTGCCAGCAGTCCCGACAGCCTTCGGGGCTACACCTTC
CASSPDSLRGYTF
>TRBJ2-2|TRBD2|TRBV7-8|many
TGTGCCAGCACCCTGACTAGCGGGAGGGGGGAGCTGTTTTTT
CASTLTSGRGELFF
>TRBJ1-5|NA|TRBV28|few
TGTGCCAGCAGTTTAGGGGGCAGGGATCAGCCCCAGCATTTT
CASSLGGRDQPQHF
>TRBJ2-7|TRBD2|TRBV7-2|many
TGTGCCAGCAGGTCGGGACTAGCGGGGGGAGAGCAGTACTTC
CASRSGLAGGEQYF
>TRBJ1-4|TRBD1|TRBV2|few
TGTGCCAGCAATCCGACAGGGGCGAGTGAAAAACTGTTTTTT
CASNPTGASEKLFF
>TRBJ2-3|NA|TRBV7-9|NA
TGTGCCAGCAGCTTCGGGCTGAACGCAGATACGCAGTATTTT
CASSFGLNADTQYF
>TRBJ1-4|TRBD1|TRBV9|NA
TGTGCCAGCAGCGCTCTAGACAGGGGAAGCGAAAAACTGTTTTTT
CASSALDRGSEKLFF
>TRBJ2-3|TRBD2|TRBV7-2|many
TGTGCCAGCAGCCCGCTCCCCGGGACTAGCGGGAGACCTTCAGATACGCAGTATTTT
CASSPLPGTSGRPSDTQYF
>TRBJ2-7|TRBD2|TRBV10-3|NA
TGTGCCATCGGGACTAGCGGGGTCACCTACGAGCAGTACTTC
CAIGTSGVTYEQYF
>TRBJ2-1|NA|TRBV19|NA
TGTGCCAGTAGTTTAGTCGGAGGGGTAAGCTCCTACAATGAGCAGTTCTTC
CASSLVGGVSSYNEQFF
>TRBJ1-3|NA|TRBV20-1|many
TGCAGTGCTGGCCGGGGGAGCTCTGGAAACACCATATATTTT
CSAGRGSSGNTIYF
>TRBJ2-5|TRBD2|TRBV19|NA
TGTGCCAGTAGTATCCGGCGGGGGGACAACCTCCAAGAGACCCAGTACTTC
CASSIRRGDNLQETQYF
>TRBJ1-2|NA|TRBV5-1|many
TGCGCCAGCAGCTTGGCTGGGGTAGATGGCTACACCTTC
CASSLAGVDGYTF
>TRBJ2-2|NA|TRBV3-1|NA
TGTGCCAGCAGCCAAGTGATGTATATTAGGTCGTTCACCGGGGAGCTGTTTTTT
CASSQVMYIRSFTGELFF
>TRBJ1-6|NA|TRBV6-2/TRBV6-3|NA
TGTGCCAGCAGTTGGCGGCTCTTACCGGGACTCCTGAATTCACCCCTCCACTTT
CASSWRLLPGLLNSPLHF
>TRBJ2-7|NA|TRBV20-1|few
TGCAGTGCCCCCGGGTTAGTGCCTTTTAACGAGCAGTACTTC
CSAPGLVPFNEQYF
>TRBJ2-5|NA|TRBV7-6|few
TGTGCCAGCAGCTTAGGGGCCTCGACGAGCGGAGAGACCCAGTACTTC
CASSLGASTSGETQYF
>TRBJ1-6|NA|TRBV7-2|many
TGTGCCAGCAGCTTAGATGACAGGCACTATAATTCACCCCTCCACTTT
CASSLDDRHYNSPLHF
>TRBJ2-3|TRBD2|TRBV7-8|few
TGTGCCAGCAGCTTAACATCACAGCGGGAGCTGTCAGCAGATACGCAGTATTTT
CASSLTSQRELSADTQYF
>TRBJ1-3|TRBD1|TRBV7-8|few
TGTGCCAGCAGCTTACCAGGGGGCCTTGGAAACACCATATATTTT
CASSLPGGLGNTIYF
>TRBJ1-6|TRBD1|TRBV28|many
TGTGCCAGCAGTTCAAGACAGGGGTATAGTTCACCCCTCCACTTT
CASSSRQGYSSPLHF
>TRBJ2-2|TRBD2|TRBV7-2|NA
TGTGCCAGCAGCTCCTCCGGGACTAGCACCGGGGAGCTGTTTTTT
CASSSSGTSTGELFF
>TRBJ2-7|NA|TRBV28|many
TGTGCCAGCAGTTTGAATACCCCCAGCGAGCAGTACTTC
CASSLNTPSEQYF
>TRBJ2-7|NA|TRBV9|NA
TGTGCCAGCAGCGTAGCTCCGTCAGAAGATCCCTACGAGCAGTACTTC
CASSVAPSEDPYEQYF
>TRBJ2-3|TRBD2|TRBV12-3/TRBV12-4|many
TGTGCCAGCAGGAGACGGGGGGGGCTGAGCACAGATACGCAGTATTTT
CASRRRGGLSTDTQYF
>TRBJ1-1|NA|TRBV18|few
TGTGCCAGCTCACCGGGACCGGAGAACACTGAAGCTTTCTTT
CASSPGPENTEAFF
>TRBJ1-6|NA|TRBV7-2|few
TGTGCCAGCAGCTTCCTAGGTTCACCCCTCCACTTT
CASSFLGSPLHF
>TRBJ2-2|NA|TRBV9|many
TGTGCCAGCAGCGTGCAGGGTACCGCCGGGGAGCTGTTTTTT
CASSVQGTAGELFF
>TRBJ2-7|NA|TRBV6-6|many
TGTGCCAGCAGTCATTCTTTCGAGCAGTACTTC
CASSHSFEQYF
>TRBJ1-1|NA|TRBV5-6|many
TGTGCCAGCAGTCGAAACGGACCCGCGAGGAGTGAAGCTTTCTTT
CASSRNGPARSEAFF
>TRBJ2-1|NA|TRBV9|many
TGTGCCAGCAGCGCGAGGCGAGACAGAACCTACAATGAGCAGTTCTTC
CASSARRDRTYNEQFF
>TRBJ2-2|TRBD2|TRBV6-6|NA
TGTGCCAGCAGTCGACTAGCGGGGGACCCGGACACCGGGGAGCTGTTTTTT
CASSRLAGDPDTGELFF
>TRBJ2-6|NA|TRBV7-3|few
TGTGCCAGCAGCTTCTTCGGGGGTGAAACTGGGGCCAACGTCCTGACTTTC
CASSFFGGETGANVLTF
>TRBJ2-1|TRBD2|TRBV6-2/TRBV6-3|medium-sized
TGTGCCAGCAGTTATGAACTAGCGGGGGCCAATGAGCAGTTCTTC
CASSYELAGANEQFF
>TRBJ2-5|NA|TRBV6-2/TRBV6-3|NA
TGTGCCAGCCGGGACTCCCAAGAGACCCAGTACTTC
CASRDSQETQYF
>TRBJ1-5|TRBD1|TRBV29-1|few
TGCAGCGTACCCGGGACAGGGGTACAGCCCCAGCATTTT
CSVPGTGVQPQHF
>TRBJ2-5|NA|TRBV5-4|many
TGTGCCAGCAGCTCCCCCGGGACCCCAGAGACCCAGTACTTC
CASSSPGTPETQYF
>TRBJ2-2|NA|TRBV5-1|NA
TGCGCCAGCAGCAAGGGGTACACCGGGGAGCTGTTTTTT
CASSKGYTGELFF
>TRBJ1-1|TRBD1|TRBV18|few
TGTGCCAGCTCACCGACAGGGAGTGAAGCTTTCTTT
CASSPTGSEAFF
>TRBJ1-4|TRBD1|TRBV14|many
TGTGCCAGCAGCCAAGGGACAGGGATCTCAACTAATGAAAAACTGTTTTTT
CASSQGTGISTNEKLFF
>TRBJ2-3|NA|TRBV6-2/TRBV6-3|many
TGTGCCAGCAGCCTCGGACTACCAACAGATACGCAGTATTTT
CASSLGLPTDTQYF
>TRBJ2-3|NA|TRBV11-2|few
TGTGCCAGCAGCCCCCCTAGCCCCACGCAGTATTTT
CASSPPSPTQYF
>TRBJ2-1|NA|TRBV7-2|many
TGTGCCTCCATGAAGGGAGCTAAGCAGTTCTTC
CASMKGAKQFF
>TRBJ1-1|NA|TRBV6-6|NA
TGTGCCAGCAGTTATCTTTTCACAGTTGAAGCTTTCTTT
CASSYLFTVEAFF
>TRBJ2-7|TRBD2|TRBV4-2|NA
TGTGCCAGCTGCCAAAGCGGACTAGCGGGGTACGAGCAGTACTTC
CASCQSGLAGYEQYF
>TRBJ2-3|NA|TRBV10-2|once
TGCGCCAACAAGGCTATGGCCTACACAGATACGCAGTATTTT
CANKAMAYTDTQYF
>TRBJ2-5|TRBD2|TRBV9|few
TGTGCCAGCAGCGCTTCTAGCGGGAAGGGGCAAGAGACCCAGTACTTC
CASSASSGKGQETQYF